This T cell receptor (beta chain) is drawn from a study of identical twins. TCRdb fed the 5' RACE reads into MiXCR, producing one record per CDR3 protein. The sample shows hundreds of thousands of distinct CDR3 sequences, 5.5% to 6.5% of them seen only once. This clonotype appeared a few times. What it binds is not known. Study-level findings and limits: Twins shared beta out-of-frame sequences in excess, but this excess was weaker. Twin sharing of out-of-frame TCR alpha was underestimated by models in monozygotic pairs.

V lost 5 bases, J lost 7 bases, and 12 bases lay in between. This CDR3 comprises 13 residues. Germline V gene data show CDR1 as SEHNR and CDR2 as FQNEAQ (reference sequence). V and J are TRBV7-9 and TRBJ2-1; a possible D gene is TRBD1 (5 bases). Sequencing was performed on naive T cells sorted from blood. The clonotype originates from a young man in good health. The CDR3 nucleotides are TGTGCCAGCAGCCGACCCCAGGGTAATGAGCAGTTCTTC. Residues: CASSRPQGNEQFF. The variable domain in full, with the rest retrieved from reference TRBV7-9 and TRBJ2-1, is DTGVSQNPRHKITKRGQNVTFRCDPISEHNRLYWYRQTLGQGPEFLTYFQNEAQLEKSRLLSDRFSAERPKGSFSTLEIQRTEQGDSAMYLCASSRPQGNEQFFGPGTRLTVL.